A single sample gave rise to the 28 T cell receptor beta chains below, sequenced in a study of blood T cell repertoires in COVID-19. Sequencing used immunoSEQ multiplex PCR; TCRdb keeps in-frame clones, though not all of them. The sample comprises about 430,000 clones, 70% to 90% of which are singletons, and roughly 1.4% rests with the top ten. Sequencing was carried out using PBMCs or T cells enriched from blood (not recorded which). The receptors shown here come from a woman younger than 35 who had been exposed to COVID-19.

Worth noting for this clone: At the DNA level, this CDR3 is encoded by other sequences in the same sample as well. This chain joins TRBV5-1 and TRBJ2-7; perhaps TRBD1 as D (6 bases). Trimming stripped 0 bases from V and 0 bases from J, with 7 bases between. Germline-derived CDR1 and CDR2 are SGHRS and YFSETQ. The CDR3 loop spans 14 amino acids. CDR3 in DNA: TGCGCCAGCAGCTTGGGAGGGGGCTCCTACGAGCAGTACTTC. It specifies CASSLGGGSYEQYF.

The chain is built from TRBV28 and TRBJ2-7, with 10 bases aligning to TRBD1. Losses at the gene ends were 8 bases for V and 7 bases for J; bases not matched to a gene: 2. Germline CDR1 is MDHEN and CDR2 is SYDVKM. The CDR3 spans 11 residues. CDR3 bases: TGTGCCAGCGGGGGACAGGGGGAGCAGTACTTC. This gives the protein CASGGQGEQYF. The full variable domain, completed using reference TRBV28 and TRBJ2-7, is DVKVTQSSRYLVKRTGEKVFLECVQDMDHENMFWYRQDPGLGLRLIYFSYDVKMKEKGDIPEGYSVSREKKERFSLILESASTNQTSMYLCASGGQGEQYFGPGTRLTVT.

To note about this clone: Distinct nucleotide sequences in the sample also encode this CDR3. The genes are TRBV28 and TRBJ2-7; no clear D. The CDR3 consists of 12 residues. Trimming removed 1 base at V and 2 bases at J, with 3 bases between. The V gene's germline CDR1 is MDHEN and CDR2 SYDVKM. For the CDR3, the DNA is TGTGCCAGCAGTTTATCAGCCTACGAGCAGTACTTC. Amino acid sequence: CASSLSAYEQYF.

The CDR3: CASSPEGGTMAQYF. CDR3 coding DNA: TGTGCCAGCAGCCCGGAGGGCGGGACGATGGCCCAGTACTTC. The chain carries TRBV7-3 and TRBJ2-5; the D gene is possibly TRBD2 (6 bases). The V end was cut by 5 bases, the J end by 9 bases, with 19 bases between. CDR1 is SGHTA and CDR2 is FQGTGA in the germline V gene. The CDR3 contains 14 residues.

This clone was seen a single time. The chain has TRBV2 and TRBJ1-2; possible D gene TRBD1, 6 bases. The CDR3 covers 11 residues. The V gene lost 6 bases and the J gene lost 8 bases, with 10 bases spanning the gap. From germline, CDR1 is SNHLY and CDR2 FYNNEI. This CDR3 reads CASSSTGGYTF. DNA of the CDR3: TGTGCCAGCAGCTCGACAGGAGGCTACACCTTC.

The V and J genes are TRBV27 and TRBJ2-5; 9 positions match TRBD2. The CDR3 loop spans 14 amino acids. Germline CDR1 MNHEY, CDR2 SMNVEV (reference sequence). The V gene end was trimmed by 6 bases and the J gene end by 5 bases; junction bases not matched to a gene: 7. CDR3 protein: CASSKLAGRETQYF. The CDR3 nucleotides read TGTGCCAGCAGCAAACTAGCGGGCCGGGAGACCCAGTACTTC.

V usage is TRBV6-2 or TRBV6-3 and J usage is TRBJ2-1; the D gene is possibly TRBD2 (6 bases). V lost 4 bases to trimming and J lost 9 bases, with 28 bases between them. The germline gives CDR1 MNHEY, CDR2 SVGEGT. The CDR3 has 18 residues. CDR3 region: CASSSRRDIPGRLSEQFF. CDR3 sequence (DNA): TGTGCCAGCAGTTCGAGGCGGGATATACCTGGCCGATTGAGTGAGCAGTTCTTC.

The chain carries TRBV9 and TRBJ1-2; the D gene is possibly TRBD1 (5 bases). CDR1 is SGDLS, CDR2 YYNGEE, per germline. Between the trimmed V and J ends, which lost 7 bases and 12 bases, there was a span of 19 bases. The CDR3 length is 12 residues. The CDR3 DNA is TGTGCCAGCCGGGACGGCGGGAGTAGGGACACCTTC. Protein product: CASRDGGSRDTF.

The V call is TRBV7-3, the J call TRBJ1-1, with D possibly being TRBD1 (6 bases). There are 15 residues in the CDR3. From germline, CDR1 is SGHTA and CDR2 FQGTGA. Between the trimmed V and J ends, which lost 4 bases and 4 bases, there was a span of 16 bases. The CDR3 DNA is TGTGCCAGCAGCTCGACGCAGGGGCGGAGCACTGAAGCTTTCTTT. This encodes CASSSTQGRSTEAFF.

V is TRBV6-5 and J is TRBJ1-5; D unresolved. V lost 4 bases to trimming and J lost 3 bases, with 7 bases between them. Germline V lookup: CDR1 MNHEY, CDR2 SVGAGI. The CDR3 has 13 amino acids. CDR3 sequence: CASSSLPNQPQHF. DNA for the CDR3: TGTGCCAGCAGTTCCCTACCCAATCAGCCCCAGCATTTT.

The CDR3 DNA reads TGTGCCAGCAGTTTAGGGACAGACCTCTACGAGCAGTACTTC. Protein: CASSLGTDLYEQYF. The chain carries TRBV2 and TRBJ2-7; 7 nucleotides agree with TRBD1. CDR1 and CDR2 (germline): SNHLY, FYNNEI. The CDR3 is 14 amino acids. Trimming took 5 bases from V and 3 from J; bases not matched to a gene: 7.

Written as DNA, the CDR3 is TGTGCCAGCAGCTTGGGACTAGCGGGAGTCAACGAGCAGTACTTC. Its translation: CASSLGLAGVNEQYF. J is TRBJ2-7 and V is TRBV7-7; the match to TRBD2 covers 14 bases. Germline-derived CDR1 and CDR2 are SSHAT and FNYEAQ (reference sequence). The length of the CDR3 is 15 residues. The V gene end was trimmed by 3 bases and the J gene end by 5 bases; junction bases not matched to a gene: 3.

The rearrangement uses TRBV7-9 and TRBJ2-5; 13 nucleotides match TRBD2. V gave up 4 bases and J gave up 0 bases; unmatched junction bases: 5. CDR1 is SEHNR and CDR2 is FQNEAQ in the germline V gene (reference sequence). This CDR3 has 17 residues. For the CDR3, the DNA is TGTGCCAGCAGCTCACCGGGACTAGCGGGGAACCAAGAGACCCAGTACTTC. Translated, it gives CASSSPGLAGNQETQYF.

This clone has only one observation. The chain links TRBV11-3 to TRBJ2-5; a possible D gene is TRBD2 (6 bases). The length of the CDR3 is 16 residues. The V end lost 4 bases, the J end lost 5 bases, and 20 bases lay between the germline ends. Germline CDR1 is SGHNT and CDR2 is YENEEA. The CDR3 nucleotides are TGTGCCAGCAGCTCAGTCGGGGGAGGCGGTTCGGAGACCCAGTACTTC. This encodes CASSSVGGGGSETQYF.

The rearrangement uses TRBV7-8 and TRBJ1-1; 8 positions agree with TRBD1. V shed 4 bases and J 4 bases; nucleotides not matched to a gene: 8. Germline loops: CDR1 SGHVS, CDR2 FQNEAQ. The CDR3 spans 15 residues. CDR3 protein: CASSYLDRAGTEAFF. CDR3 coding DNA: TGTGCCAGCAGCTACCTGGACAGGGCGGGCACTGAAGCTTTCTTT.

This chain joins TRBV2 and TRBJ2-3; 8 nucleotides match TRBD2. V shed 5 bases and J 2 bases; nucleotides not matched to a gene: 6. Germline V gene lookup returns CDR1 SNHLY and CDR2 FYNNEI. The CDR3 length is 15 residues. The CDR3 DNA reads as TGTGCCAGCAGTAGCGGGAGTCCCTCCACAGATACGCAGTATTTT. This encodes CASSSGSPSTDTQYF.

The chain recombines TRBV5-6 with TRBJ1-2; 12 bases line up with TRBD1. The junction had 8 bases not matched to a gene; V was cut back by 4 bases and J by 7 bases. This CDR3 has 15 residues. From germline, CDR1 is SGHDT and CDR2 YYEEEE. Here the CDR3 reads CASSRDRGLEGGYTF. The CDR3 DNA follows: TGTGCCAGCAGCCGGGACAGGGGGCTAGAAGGTGGCTACACCTTC.

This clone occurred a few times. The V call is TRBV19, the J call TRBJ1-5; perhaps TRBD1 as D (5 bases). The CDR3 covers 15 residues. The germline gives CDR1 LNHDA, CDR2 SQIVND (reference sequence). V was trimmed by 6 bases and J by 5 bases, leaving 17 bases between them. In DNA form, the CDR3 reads TGTGCCAGTAGATACGGGGGGTCCTCGGATCAGCCCCAGCATTTT. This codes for CASRYGGSSDQPQHF.

For the CDR3, the DNA is TGCGCCAGCAGCCTAATGCCTACGGCGGGGGGAACAGATACGCAGTATTTT. This codes for CASSLMPTAGGTDTQYF. The chain links TRBV4-1 to TRBJ2-3; 8 bases fit TRBD2. The germline V gene has CDR1 MGHRA and CDR2 YSYEKL. This CDR3 is built from 17 residues. J gave up 3 bases and V 4 bases, and 12 bases lay outside the gene matches.

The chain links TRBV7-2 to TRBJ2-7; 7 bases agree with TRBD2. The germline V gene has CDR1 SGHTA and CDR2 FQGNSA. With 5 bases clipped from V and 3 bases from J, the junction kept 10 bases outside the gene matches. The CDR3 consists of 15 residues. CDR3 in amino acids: CASSQGVGTIYEQYF. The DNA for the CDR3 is TGTGCCAGCAGCCAAGGGGTAGGGACTATCTACGAGCAGTACTTC.

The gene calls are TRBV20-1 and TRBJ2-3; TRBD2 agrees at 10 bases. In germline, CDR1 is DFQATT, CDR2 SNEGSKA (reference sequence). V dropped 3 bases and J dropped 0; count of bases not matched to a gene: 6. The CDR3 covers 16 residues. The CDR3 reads CSASQREGHSTDTQYF. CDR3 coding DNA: TGCAGTGCTAGTCAGCGGGAGGGGCACAGCACAGATACGCAGTATTTT.

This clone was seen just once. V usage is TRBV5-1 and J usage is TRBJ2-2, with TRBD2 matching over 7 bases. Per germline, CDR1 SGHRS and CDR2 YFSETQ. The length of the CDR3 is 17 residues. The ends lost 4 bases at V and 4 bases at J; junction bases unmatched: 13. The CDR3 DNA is TGCGCCAGCAGCGGGGGGGTCAGTGGCGGTTCCACCGGGGAGCTGTTTTTT. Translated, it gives CASSGGVSGGSTGELFF.

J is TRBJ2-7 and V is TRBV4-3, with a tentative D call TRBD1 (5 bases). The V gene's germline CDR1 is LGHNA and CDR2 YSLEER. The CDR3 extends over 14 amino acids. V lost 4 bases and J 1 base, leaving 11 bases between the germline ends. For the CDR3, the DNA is TGCGCCAGCAGCCCTTACCGACAGTCCTACGAGCAGTACTTC. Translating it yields CASSPYRQSYEQYF.

This CDR3 is CASGLAGGLQETQYF. The CDR3 coding sequence is TGTGCCAGCGGACTAGCGGGGGGTTTACAAGAGACCCAGTACTTC. The chain employs TRBV27 and TRBJ2-5; 14 bases map to TRBD2. Germline trimming cut 8 bases from V and 2 bases from J; bases unmatched to any gene: 4. Germline-derived CDR1 and CDR2 are MNHEY and SMNVEV (reference sequence). This CDR3 region has 15 residues.

DNA of the CDR3: TGTGCCAGCAGTTACGCTACAGGGTACTACGAGCAGTACTTC. Protein sequence: CASSYATGYYEQYF. The chain is built from TRBV6-5 and TRBJ2-7, with D tentatively TRBD1 (6 bases). There are 14 residues in the CDR3. Germline loops: CDR1 MNHEY, CDR2 SVGAGI. Trimming cost V 2 bases and J 3 bases, with 11 bases left between them.

The DNA for the CDR3 is TGTGCCAGCAGCCCCGACCGGCCGGGACAGGCGGGATATGGCTACACCTTC. Protein product: CASSPDRPGQAGYGYTF. The chain employs TRBV9 and TRBJ1-2; 8 positions match TRBD1. The length of the CDR3 is 17 residues. Germline-derived CDR1 and CDR2 are SGDLS and YYNGEE. Losses at the gene ends were 4 bases for V and 5 bases for J; bases not matched to a gene: 16.

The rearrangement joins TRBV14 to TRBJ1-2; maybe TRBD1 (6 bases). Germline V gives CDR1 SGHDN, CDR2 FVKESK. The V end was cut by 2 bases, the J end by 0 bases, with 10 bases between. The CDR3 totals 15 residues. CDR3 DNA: TGTGCCAGCAGCCAATCAAGGACAGCTAACTATGGCTACACCTTC. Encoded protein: CASSQSRTANYGYTF. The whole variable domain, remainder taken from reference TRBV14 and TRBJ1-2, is EAGVTQFPSHSVIEKGQTVTLRCDPISGHDNLYWYRRVMGKEIKFLLHFVKESKQDESGMPNNRFLAERTGGTYSTLKVQPAELEDSGVYFCASSQSRTANYGYTFGSGTRLTVV.

CDR3 coding DNA: TGCGCCAGCAGCCCGAGTAATAATAATTCACCCCTCCACTTT. It codes for CASSPSNNNSPLHF. The chain links TRBV5-1 to TRBJ1-6; D ambiguous. Between the trimmed V and J ends, which lost 4 bases and 5 bases, there was a span of 10 bases. CDR3 length: 14 residues. The germline V gene has CDR1 SGHRS and CDR2 YFSETQ.